One sample yielded the 7 T cell receptor beta chains listed below, sequenced in a study of T cells in Graves' hyperthyroidism and ophthalmopathy. RNA transcripts were the template for amplifying TCR beta CDR3 regions. The HTBI primer set served for first-round RT-PCR of the TCR CDR3. TCRdb reprocessed the multiplex PCR reads with MiXCR, giving one entry per CDR3 protein. This table holds about 420,000 distinct CDR3 sequences, less than 20% found once. Sequenced sample: blood. The receptors stem from a woman under 30 with Graves' hyperthyroidism.

The chain links TRBV9 to TRBJ2-6, with a tentative D call TRBD2 (7 bases). V was pared by 3 bases and J by 2 bases, with 9 bases between. Germline CDR1 is SGDLS and CDR2 is YYNGEE. The CDR3 extends over 15 amino acids. The CDR3 is CASSGGGPGANVLTF. The DNA for the CDR3 is TGTGCCAGCAGCGGGGGGGGGCCTGGGGCCAACGTCCTGACTTTC.

The gene calls are TRBV29-1 and TRBJ2-4; a weak D match, TRBD1 (6 bases). The CDR3 loop spans 14 amino acids. CDR1 is SQVTM and CDR2 is ANQGSEA in the germline V gene. Trimming removed 0 bases from V and 9 bases from J, with 15 bases in between. The CDR3 DNA reads TGCAGCGTTGAAGAGTTACAGGGCTCGGGCATTCAGTACTTC. Translating it yields CSVEELQGSGIQYF.

This chain uses TRBV7-8 with TRBJ1-2; D unresolved. V dropped 5 bases and J dropped 5 bases, with 12 bases sitting between them. Germline V gene data show CDR1 as SGHVS and CDR2 as FQNEAQ. This CDR3 has 13 amino acids. This CDR3 reads CASSPSIQYGYTF. DNA of the CDR3: TGTGCCAGCAGCCCGTCGATCCAGTATGGCTACACCTTC. The variable domain in full, with the rest retrieved from reference TRBV7-8 and TRBJ1-2, is GAGVSQSPRYKVAKRGQDVALRCDPISGHVSLFWYQQALGQGPEFLTYFQNEAQLDKSGLPSDRFFAERPEGSVSTLKIQRTQQEDSAVYLCASSPSIQYGYTFGSGTRLTVV.

This clonotype was counted many times. J is TRBJ1-1 and V is TRBV7-2; 8 nucleotides align to TRBD1. CDR1 and CDR2 from the germline V gene are SGHTA and FQGNSA. Losses at the gene ends were 5 bases for V and 1 base for J; bases not matched to a gene: 9. The CDR3 length is 16 residues. The chain's CDR3 is CASSQDRVRANTEAFF. CDR3 nucleotide sequence: TGTGCCAGCAGCCAGGACAGGGTAAGGGCGAACACTGAAGCTTTCTTT.

This clonotype was recorded a few times. The V and J genes are TRBV7-9 and TRBJ2-7; 8 positions agree with TRBD1. From germline, CDR1 is SEHNR and CDR2 FQNEAQ (reference sequence). The CDR3 totals 13 residues. The ends lost 5 bases at V and 5 bases at J; junction bases unmatched: 5. The CDR3 bases are TGTGCCAGCAGCCTGGGACAGGAGGACGAGCAGTACTTC. It is translated as CASSLGQEDEQYF.

The sample holds a few counts of this clonotype. CDR3 coding DNA: TGCGCCAGCAGCCAAGATCGAGGACAGGACACAGATACGCAGTATTTT. Protein: CASSQDRGQDTDTQYF. The genes are TRBV4-1 and TRBJ2-3; 7 bases are a match to TRBD1. V lost 0 bases to trimming and J lost 2 bases; unmatched junction nucleotides: 5. The CDR3 sequence is 16 residues long. Per germline, CDR1 MGHRA and CDR2 YSYEKL.

This clonotype is deemed medium-sized (0.01 to 0.1%). The V call is TRBV13, the J call TRBJ2-1; 8 bases line up with TRBD2. Trimming at V came to 1 base and at J to 8 bases, leaving 16 bases not matched to a gene. CDR1 and CDR2 from the germline V gene are PRHDT and FYEKMQ (reference sequence). The CDR3 is 18 residues long. Here the CDR3 DNA reads TGTGCCAGCAGCTTAGCAGAGACTAGCGTCAGAGGTTGGGATGAGCAGTTCTTC. Protein product: CASSLAETSVRGWDEQFF.